The sequence of this TCR beta chain was determined in a study of cytomegalovirus exposure and HLA in healthy donors. This clone has a handful of counts. It was with 60 Vbeta and 13 Jbeta primers that the PCR ran. Measured with immunoSEQ multiplex PCR; TCRdb has only the in-frame clones, and not every one. The table lists about 130,000 clones, roughly 79% of them singletons. V lost 6 bases and J 8 bases, leaving 19 bases between the germline ends. The germline V gene encodes CDR1 MNHNY and CDR2 SVGAGI (reference sequence). This CDR3 comprises 14 residues. The V call is TRBV6-6, the J call TRBJ1-2; weak D call: TRBD1 (6 bases). The specimen sequenced was PBMCs. The sequence came from a woman aged 50 to 60 in good health and CMV-seronegative. CDR3 coding DNA: TGTGCCAGCAGGATAAGACAGGATGTAGGCGGCTACACCTTC. It encodes CASRIRQDVGGYTF.